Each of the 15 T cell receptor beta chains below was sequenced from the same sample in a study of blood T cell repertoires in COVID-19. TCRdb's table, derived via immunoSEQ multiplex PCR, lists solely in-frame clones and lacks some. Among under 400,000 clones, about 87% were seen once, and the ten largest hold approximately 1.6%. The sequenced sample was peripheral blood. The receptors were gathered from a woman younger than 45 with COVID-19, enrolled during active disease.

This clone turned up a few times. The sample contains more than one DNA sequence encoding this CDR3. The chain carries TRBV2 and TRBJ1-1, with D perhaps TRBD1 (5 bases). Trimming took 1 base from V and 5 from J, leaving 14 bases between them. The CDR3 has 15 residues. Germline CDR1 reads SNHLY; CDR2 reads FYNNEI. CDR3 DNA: TGTGCCAGCAGTGAAGGGGTCCTCGGGGGAACTGAAGCTTTCTTT. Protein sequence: CASSEGVLGGTEAFF.

For the CDR3, the DNA is TGTGCCACCAGTGATTCGCGTACGGATTCACCCCTCCACTTT. Its translation: CATSDSRTDSPLHF. The chain carries TRBV24-1 and TRBJ1-6; no clear D gene. V shed 2 bases and J shed 8 bases, with 9 bases lying between them. Germline assignment: CDR1 KGHDR and CDR2 SFDVKD. The CDR3 runs 14 residues.

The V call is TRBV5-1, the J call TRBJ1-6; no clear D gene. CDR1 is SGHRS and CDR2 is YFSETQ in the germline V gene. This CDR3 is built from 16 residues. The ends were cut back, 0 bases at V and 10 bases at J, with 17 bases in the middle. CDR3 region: CASSLAPQAFRSPLHF. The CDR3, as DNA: TGCGCCAGCAGCTTGGCGCCGCAGGCCTTTAGGTCACCCCTCCACTTT.

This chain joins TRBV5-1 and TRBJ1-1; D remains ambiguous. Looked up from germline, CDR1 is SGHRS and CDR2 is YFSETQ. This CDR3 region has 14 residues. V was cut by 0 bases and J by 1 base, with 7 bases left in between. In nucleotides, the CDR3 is TGCGCCAGCAGCTTGGGGCAGGAGAACACTGAAGCTTTCTTT. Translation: CASSLGQENTEAFF.

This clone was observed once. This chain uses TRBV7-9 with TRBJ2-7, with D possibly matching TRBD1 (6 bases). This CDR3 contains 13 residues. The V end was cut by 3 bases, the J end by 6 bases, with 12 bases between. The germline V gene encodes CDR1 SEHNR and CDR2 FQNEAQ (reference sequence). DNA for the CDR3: TGTGCCAGCAGCTTTAAATCACAGGGCGAGCAGTACTTC. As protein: CASSFKSQGEQYF. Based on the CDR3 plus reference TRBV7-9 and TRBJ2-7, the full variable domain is DTGVSQNPRHKITKRGQNVTFRCDPISEHNRLYWYRQTLGQGPEFLTYFQNEAQLEKSRLLSDRFSAERPKGSFSTLEIQRTEQGDSAMYLCASSFKSQGEQYFGPGTRLTVT.

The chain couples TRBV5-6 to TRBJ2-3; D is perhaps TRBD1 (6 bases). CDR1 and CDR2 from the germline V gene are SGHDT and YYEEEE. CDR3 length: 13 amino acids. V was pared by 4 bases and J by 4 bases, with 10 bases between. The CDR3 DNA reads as TGTGCCAGCAGCACAGGGACATCAGATACGCAGTATTTT. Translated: CASSTGTSDTQYF. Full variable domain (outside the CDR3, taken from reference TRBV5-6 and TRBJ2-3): DAGVTQSPTHLIKTRGQQVTLRCSPKSGHDTVSWYQQALGQGPQFIFQYYEEEERQRGNFPDRFSGHQFPNYSSELNVNALLLGDSALYLCASSTGTSDTQYFGPGTRLTVL.

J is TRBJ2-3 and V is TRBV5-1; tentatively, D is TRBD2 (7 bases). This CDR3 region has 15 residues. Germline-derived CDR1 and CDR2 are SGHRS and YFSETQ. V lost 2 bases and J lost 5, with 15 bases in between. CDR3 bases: TGCGCCAGCAGCTTTTGGGGGGGCATGATAGATACGCAGTATTTT. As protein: CASSFWGGMIDTQYF.

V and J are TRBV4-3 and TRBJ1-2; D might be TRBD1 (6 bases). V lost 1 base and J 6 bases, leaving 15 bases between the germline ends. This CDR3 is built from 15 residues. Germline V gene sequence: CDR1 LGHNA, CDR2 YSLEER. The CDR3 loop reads CASSQGSRQGNGYTF. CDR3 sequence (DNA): TGCGCCAGCAGCCAAGGTTCACGCCAGGGGAATGGCTACACCTTC.

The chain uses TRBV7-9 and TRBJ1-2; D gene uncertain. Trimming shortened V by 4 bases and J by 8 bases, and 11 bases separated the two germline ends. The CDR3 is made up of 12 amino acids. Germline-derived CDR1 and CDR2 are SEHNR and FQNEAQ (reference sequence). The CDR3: CASSSRVLGYTF. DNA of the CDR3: TGTGCCAGCAGCTCCCGGGTGCTGGGCTACACCTTC.

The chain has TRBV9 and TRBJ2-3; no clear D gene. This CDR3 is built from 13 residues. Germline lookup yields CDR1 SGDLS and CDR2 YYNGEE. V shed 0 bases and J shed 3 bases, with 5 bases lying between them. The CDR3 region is CASSVDLTDTQYF. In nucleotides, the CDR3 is TGTGCCAGCAGCGTAGATTTAACAGATACGCAGTATTTT.

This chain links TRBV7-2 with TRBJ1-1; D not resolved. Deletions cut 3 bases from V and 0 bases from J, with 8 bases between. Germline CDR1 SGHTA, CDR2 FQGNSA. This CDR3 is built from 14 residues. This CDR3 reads CASSFGRMNTEAFF. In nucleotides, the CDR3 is TGTGCCAGCAGCTTTGGGAGGATGAACACTGAAGCTTTCTTT.

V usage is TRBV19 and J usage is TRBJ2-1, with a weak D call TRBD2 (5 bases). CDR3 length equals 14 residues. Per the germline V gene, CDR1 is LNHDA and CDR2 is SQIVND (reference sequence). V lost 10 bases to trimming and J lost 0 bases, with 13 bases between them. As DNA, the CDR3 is TGTGCCACCCAACCTGGGAGCTCCTACAATGAGCAGTTCTTC. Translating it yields CATQPGSSYNEQFF.

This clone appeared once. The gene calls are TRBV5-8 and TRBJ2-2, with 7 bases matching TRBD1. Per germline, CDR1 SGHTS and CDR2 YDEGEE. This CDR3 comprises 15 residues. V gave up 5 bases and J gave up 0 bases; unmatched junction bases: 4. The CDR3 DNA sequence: TGTGCCAGCAGAACCGGGACAGCGAACACCGGGGAGCTGTTTTTT. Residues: CASRTGTANTGELFF.

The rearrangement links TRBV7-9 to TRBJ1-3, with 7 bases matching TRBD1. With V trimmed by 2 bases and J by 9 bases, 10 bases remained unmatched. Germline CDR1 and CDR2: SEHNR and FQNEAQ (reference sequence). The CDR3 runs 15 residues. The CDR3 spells CASSLTSWDSGTIYF. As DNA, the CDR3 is TGTGCCAGCAGCTTAACTTCGTGGGACAGTGGCACCATATATTTT.

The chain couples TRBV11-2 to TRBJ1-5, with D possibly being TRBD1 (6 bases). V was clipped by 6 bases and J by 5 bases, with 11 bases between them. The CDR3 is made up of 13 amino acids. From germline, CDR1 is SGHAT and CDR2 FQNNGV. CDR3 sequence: CASSWDIHQPQHF. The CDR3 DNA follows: TGTGCCAGCAGTTGGGACATACATCAGCCCCAGCATTTT.